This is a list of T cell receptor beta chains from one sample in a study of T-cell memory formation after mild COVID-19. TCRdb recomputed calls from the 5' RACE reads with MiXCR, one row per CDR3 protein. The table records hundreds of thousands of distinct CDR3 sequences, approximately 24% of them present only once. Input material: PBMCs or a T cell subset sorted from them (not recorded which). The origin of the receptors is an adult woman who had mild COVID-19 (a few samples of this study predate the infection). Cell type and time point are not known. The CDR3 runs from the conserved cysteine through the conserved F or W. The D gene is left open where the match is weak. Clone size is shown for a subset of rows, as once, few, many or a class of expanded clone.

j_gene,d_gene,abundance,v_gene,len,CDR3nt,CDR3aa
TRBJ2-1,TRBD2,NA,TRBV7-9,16,TGTGCCAGCAGCGGAGAGCGGGGGGGTTCCTACAATGAGCAGTTCTTC,CASSGERGGSYNEQFF
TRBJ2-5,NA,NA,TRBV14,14,TGTGCCAGCAGCCAAGGGGCCGTCCCAGGGACCCAGTACTTC,CASSQGAVPGTQYF
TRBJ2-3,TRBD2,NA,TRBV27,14,TGTGCCAGCAGTGCCGGGACTAGCGAGGATACGCAGTATTTT,CASSAGTSEDTQYF
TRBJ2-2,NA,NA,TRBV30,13,TGTGCCTGGAGTCCGGATGCGACCGGGGAGCTGTTTTTT,CAWSPDATGELFF
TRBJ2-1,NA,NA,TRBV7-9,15,TGTGCCAGCAGCTTAGGGACCCAAGGCTCCAATGAGCAGTTCTTC,CASSLGTQGSNEQFF
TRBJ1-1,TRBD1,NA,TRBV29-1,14,TGCAGCGGCGCCTCAGGGGGCTCGGGCACTGAAGCTTTCTTT,CSGASGGSGTEAFF
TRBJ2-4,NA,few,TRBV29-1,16,TGCAGCGTTGGGGGCGCGAAGGACGGGGCCAAAAACATTCAGTACTTC,CSVGGAKDGAKNIQYF
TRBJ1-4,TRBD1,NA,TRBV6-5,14,TGTGCCAGCAGTCATAGACAGGGGGAGGAAAAACTGTTTTTT,CASSHRQGEEKLFF
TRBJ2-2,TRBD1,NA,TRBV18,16,TGTGCCAGCTCACCACCGAAAGGGACAGTAACCGGGGAGCTGTTTTTT,CASSPPKGTVTGELFF
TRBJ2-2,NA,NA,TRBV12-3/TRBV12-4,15,TGTGCCAGCAGTCCTTACATCAGGGGACCCGGGGAGCTGTTTTTT,CASSPYIRGPGELFF
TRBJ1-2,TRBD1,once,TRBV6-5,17,TGTGCCAGCAGTTCCCTTTCGGCCCAGGGGGCGTTGTATGGCTACACCTTC,CASSSLSAQGALYGYTF
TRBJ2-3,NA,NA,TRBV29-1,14,TGCAGCGTTGAAGATCTCATCAACACAGATACGCAGTATTTT,CSVEDLINTDTQYF
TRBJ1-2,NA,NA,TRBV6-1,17,TGTGCCAGCACACTATCTCAAGGAGTCCACTGGGCCTATGGCTACACCTTC,CASTLSQGVHWAYGYTF
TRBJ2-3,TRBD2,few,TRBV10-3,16,TGTGCCATCAGCTCCGGGACTAGCGGGAGCGGTGATACGCAGTATTTT,CAISSGTSGSGDTQYF
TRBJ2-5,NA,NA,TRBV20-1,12,TGCAGTGCTAGAGACCCCGGAGAGACCCAGTACTTC,CSARDPGETQYF
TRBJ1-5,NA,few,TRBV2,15,TGTGCCAGCAGCCACCCCGTCAGTGTTAATCAGCCCCAGCATTTT,CASSHPVSVNQPQHF
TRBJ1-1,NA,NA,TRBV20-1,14,TGCAGTGCTAGCAACAGGGAGCCTGTGACTGAAGCTTTCTTT,CSASNREPVTEAFF
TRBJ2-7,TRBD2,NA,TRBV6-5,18,TGTGCCAGCAGTTACAATAGGCTAGCGGGAGGAGTCCCCTACGAGCAGTACTTC,CASSYNRLAGGVPYEQYF
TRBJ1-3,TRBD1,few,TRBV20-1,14,TGCAGTGCTAGACGGGGGACAGGGGGAAACACCATATATTTT,CSARRGTGGNTIYF
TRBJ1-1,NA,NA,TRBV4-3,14,TGCGCCAGCAGCCAAGTGGGGGGGGAGACTGAAGCTTTCTTT,CASSQVGGETEAFF
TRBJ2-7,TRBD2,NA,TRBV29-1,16,TGCAGCGTTGAAGGACGAGGGCTAGCGGGGGACTACGAGCAGTACTTC,CSVEGRGLAGDYEQYF
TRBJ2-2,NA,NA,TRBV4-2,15,TGTGCCAGCAGCCAAGGGGAGGAGTCGACCGGGGAGCTGTTTTTT,CASSQGEESTGELFF